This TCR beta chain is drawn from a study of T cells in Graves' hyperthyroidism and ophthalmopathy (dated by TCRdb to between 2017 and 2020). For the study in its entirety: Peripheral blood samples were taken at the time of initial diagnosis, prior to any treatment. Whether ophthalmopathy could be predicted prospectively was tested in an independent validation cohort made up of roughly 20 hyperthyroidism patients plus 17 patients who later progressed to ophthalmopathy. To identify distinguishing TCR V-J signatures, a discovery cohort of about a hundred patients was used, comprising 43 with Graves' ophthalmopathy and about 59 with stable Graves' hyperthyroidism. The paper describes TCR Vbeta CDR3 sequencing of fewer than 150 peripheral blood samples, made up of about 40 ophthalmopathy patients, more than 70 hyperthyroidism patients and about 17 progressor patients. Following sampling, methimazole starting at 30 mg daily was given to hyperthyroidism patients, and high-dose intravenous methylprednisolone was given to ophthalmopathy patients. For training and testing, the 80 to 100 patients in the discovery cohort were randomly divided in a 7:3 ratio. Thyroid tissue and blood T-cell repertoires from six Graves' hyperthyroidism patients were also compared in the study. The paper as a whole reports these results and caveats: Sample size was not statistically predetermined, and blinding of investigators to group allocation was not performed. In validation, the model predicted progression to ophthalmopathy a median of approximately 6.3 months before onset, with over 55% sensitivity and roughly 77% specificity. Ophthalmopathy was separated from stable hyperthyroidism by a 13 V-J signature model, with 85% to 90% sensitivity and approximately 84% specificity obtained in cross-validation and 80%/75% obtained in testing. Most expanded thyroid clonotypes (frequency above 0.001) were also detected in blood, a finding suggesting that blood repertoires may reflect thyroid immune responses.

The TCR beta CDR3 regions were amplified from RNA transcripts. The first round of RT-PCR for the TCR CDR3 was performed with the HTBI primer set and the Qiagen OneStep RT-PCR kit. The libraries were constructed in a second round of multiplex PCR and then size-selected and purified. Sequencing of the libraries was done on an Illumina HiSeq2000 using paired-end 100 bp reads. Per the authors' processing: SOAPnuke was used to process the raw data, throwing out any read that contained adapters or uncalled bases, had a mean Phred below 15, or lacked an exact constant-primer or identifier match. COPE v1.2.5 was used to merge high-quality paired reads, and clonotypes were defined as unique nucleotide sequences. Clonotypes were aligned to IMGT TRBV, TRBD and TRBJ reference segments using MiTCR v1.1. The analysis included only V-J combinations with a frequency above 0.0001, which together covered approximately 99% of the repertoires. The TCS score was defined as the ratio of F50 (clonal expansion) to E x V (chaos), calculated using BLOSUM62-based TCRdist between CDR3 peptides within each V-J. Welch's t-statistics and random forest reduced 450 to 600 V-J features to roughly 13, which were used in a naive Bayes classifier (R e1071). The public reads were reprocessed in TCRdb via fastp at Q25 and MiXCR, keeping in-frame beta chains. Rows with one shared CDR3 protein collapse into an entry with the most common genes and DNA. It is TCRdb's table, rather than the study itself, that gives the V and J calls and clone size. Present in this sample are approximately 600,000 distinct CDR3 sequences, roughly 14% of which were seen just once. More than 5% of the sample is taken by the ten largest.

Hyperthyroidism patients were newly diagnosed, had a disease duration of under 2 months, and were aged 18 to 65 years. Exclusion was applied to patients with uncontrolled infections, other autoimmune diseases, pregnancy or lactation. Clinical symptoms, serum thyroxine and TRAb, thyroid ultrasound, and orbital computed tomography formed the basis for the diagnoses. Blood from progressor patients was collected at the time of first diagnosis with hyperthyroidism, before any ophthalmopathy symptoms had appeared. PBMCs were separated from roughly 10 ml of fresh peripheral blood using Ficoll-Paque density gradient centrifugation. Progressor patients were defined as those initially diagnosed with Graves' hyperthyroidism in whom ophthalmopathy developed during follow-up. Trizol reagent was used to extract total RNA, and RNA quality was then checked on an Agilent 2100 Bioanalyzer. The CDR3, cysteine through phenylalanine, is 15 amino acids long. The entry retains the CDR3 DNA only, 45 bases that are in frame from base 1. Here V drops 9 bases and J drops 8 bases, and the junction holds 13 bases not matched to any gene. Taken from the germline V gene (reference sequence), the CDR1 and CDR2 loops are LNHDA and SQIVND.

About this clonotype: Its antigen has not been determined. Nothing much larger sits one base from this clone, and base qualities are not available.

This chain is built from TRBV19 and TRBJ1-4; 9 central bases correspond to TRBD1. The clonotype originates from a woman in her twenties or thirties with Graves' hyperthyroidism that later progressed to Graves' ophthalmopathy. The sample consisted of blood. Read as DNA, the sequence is TGTGCCAGCCACCGCCCCGGGACAGGGAACGAAAAACTGTTTTTT. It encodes CASHRPGTGNEKLFF.